This TCR beta chain was identified during a study of technical replicates of blood from several donors. Sequenced by immunoSEQ multiplex PCR; TCRdb stores in-frame clones only, minus some. The table has over 30,000 clones, 85% to 95% seen once. There are 16 residues in the CDR3. Germline V CDR1 and CDR2: SGHTA, FQGTGA. The trim removed 4 bases at V and 6 bases at J, leaving 6 bases unmatched. The V gene is TRBV7-3, the J gene TRBJ2-1, with 13 bases aligning to TRBD2. The sample consisted of PBMCs. The clonotype was recovered from a human donor in good health. Some clones in this sample may be carry-over from other donors' samples. This CDR3 reads CASSSPGLAGVNEQFF. The CDR3 DNA is TGTGCCAGCAGCTCCCCTGGACTAGCGGGAGTCAATGAGCAGTTCTTC.